A selection of T cell receptor beta chains follows, all from one sample in a study of technical replicates of blood from a handful of donors. Using immunoSEQ multiplex PCR, the repertoire was profiled, and TCRdb retains in-frame clones only, with some absent. The sample holds roughly 100,000 clones, 90% to 97% seen once. The material sequenced was T cells isolated from PBMCs. Receptor source: a human donor in good health. Each CDR3 is given with its conserved first and last residue.

>14|TRBV27|TRBJ2-2
CASSWTGNAGELFF
>14|TRBV18|TRBJ2-4
CASSRTGTGNIQYF
>17|TRBV27|TRBJ2-4
CASRSLAGGPTKNIQYF
>15|TRBV4-1|TRBJ1-4
CASSQPGQGAEKLFF
>16|TRBV11-2|TRBJ2-5
CASSSTGQGAGETQYF
>16|TRBV6-6|TRBJ2-5
CASTPRDSKSKETQYF
>13|TRBV4-1|TRBJ1-2
CASRTPGGRGYTF
>16|TRBV4-2|TRBJ1-3
CASRQAGGSSGNTIYF
>13|TRBV5-6|TRBJ1-1
CASSFITDTEAFF
>15|TRBV13|TRBJ1-2
CASSQDRISYYGYTF
>15|TRBV5-6|TRBJ2-5
CASSLGGSRRETQYF
>12|TRBV6-6|TRBJ2-7
CASSGQGYEQYF
>13|TRBV18|TRBJ1-1
CASSPDRATEAFF
>15|TRBV30|TRBJ2-1
CAWSVGQSSYNEQFF
>17|TRBV14|TRBJ2-7
CASSPGTGPLVAYEQYF
>13|TRBV28|TRBJ1-2
CASSLVAHREVTF
>13|TRBV5-8|TRBJ2-5
CASSQGSQETQYF
>17|TRBV5-1|TRBJ2-7
CASSSGTSGFSSYEQYF
>16|TRBV5-4|TRBJ2-2
CASSLAQLAGAGELFF
>15|TRBV6-5|TRBJ1-4
CASSYSATANEKLFF
>15|TRBV5-1|TRBJ2-7
CASSRGTGSSYEQYF
>14|TRBV6-1|TRBJ2-7
CASSEVGQNYEQYF
>17|TRBV4-2|TRBJ1-2
CASSQDPGGSANYGYTF
>15|TRBV5-6|NA
CASSPIAGGSYEQYF
>18|TRBV21-1|TRBJ2-7
CASSKQKTPSGGIYEQYF
>15|TRBV13|TRBJ1-5
CASSPGQGRDQPQHF
>18|TRBV10-1|TRBJ2-2
CASSEGVMTGEDTGELFF